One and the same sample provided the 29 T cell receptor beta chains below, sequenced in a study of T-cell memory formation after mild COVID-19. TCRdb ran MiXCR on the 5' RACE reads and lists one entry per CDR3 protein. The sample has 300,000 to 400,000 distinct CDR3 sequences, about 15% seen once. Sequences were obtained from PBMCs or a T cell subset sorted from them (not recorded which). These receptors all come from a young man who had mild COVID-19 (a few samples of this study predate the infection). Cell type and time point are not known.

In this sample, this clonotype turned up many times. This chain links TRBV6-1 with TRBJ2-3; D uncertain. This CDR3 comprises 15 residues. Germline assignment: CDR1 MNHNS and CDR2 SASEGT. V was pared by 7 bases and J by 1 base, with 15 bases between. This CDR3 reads CASTAGHPGTDTQYF. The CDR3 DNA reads TGTGCCAGCACCGCCGGGCACCCGGGCACAGATACGCAGTATTTT.

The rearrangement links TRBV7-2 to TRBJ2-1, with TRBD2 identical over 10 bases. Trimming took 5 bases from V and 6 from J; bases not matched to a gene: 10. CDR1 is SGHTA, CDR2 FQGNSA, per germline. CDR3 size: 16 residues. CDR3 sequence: CASSPSFSGGGNEQFF. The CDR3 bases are TGTGCCAGCAGCCCATCCTTCAGCGGGGGGGGCAATGAGCAGTTCTTC.

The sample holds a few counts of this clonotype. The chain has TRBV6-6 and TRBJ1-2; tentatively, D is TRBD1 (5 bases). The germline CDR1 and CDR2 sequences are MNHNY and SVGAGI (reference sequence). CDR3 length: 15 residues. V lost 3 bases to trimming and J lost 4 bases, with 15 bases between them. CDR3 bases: TGTGCCAGCAGTTATTACGAAGTGGGACCCTATGGCTACACCTTC. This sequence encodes CASSYYEVGPYGYTF.

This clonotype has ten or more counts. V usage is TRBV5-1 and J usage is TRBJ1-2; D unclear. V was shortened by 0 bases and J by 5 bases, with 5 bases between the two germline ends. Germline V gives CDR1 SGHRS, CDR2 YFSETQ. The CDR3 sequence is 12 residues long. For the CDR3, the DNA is TGCGCCAGCAGCTTGGGAAGATATGGCTACACCTTC. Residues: CASSLGRYGYTF.

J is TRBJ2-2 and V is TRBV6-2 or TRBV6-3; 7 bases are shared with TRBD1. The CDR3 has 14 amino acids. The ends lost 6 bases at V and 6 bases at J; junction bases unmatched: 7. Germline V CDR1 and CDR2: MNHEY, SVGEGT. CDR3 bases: TGTGCCAGCAGACCGGGACAGAGGCCCGGGGAGCTGTTTTTT. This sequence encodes CASRPGQRPGELFF.

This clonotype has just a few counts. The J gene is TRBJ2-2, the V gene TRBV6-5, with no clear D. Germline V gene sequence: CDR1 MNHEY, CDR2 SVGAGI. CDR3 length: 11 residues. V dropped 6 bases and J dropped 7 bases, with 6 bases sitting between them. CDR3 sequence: CASRSVGELFF. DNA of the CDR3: TGTGCCAGCAGGAGTGTCGGGGAGCTGTTTTTT.

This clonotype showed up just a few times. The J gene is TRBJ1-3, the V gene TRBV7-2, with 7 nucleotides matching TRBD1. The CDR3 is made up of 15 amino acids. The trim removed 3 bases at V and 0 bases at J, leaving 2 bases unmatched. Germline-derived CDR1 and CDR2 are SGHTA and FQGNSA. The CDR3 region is CASSFDRASGNTIYF. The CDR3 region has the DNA TGTGCCAGCAGCTTTGACAGGGCCTCTGGAAACACCATATATTTT.

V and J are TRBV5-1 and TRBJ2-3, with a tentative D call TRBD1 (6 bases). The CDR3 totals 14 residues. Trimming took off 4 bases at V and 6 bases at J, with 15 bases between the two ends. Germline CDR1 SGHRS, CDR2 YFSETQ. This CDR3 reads CASSNNPTGDTQYF. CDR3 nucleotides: TGCGCCAGCAGCAACAACCCCACAGGGGATACGCAGTATTTT.

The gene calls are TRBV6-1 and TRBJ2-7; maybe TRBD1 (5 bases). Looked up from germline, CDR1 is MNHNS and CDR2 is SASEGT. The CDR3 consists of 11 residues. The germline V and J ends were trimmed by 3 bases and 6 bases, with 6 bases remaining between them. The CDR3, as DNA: TGTGCCAGCAGTGACAGGGCCGAGCAGTACTTC. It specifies CASSDRAEQYF.

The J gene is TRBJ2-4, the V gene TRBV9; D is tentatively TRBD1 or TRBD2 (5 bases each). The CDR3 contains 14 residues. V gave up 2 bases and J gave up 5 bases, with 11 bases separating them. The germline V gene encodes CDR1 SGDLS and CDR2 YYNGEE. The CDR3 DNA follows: TGTGCCAGCAGCGTTGGGGACGCCGAAAACATTCAGTACTTC. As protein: CASSVGDAENIQYF.

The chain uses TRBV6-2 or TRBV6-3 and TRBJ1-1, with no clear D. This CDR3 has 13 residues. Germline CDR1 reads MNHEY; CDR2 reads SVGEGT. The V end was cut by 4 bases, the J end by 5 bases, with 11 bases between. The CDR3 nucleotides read TGTGCCAGCAGTTTAGAAGGGATGACTGAAGCTTTCTTT. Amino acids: CASSLEGMTEAFF.

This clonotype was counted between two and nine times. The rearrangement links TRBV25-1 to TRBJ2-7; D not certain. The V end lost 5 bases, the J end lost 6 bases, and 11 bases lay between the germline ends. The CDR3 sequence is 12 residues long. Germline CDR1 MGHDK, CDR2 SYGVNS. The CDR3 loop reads CASSSPPGEQYF. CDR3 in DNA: TGTGCCAGCAGTTCCCCCCCGGGCGAGCAGTACTTC.

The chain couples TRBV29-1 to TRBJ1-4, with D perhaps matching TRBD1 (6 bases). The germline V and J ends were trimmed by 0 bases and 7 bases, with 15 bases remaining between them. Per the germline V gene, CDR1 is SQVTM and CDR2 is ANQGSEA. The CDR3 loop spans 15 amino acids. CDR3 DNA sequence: TGCAGCGTTGAAGATCCCGAATCAGGGGTTGAAAAACTGTTTTTT. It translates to CSVEDPESGVEKLFF.

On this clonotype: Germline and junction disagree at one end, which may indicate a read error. The CDR3 region has the DNA TGTGCCAGCAGCTACTTACGAGGAGCCGCGGTCGAGCAGTACTTC. Its translation: CASSYLRGAAVEQYF. The chain carries TRBV6-2 or TRBV6-3 and TRBJ2-7, with D unresolved. Germline V gene sequence: CDR1 MNHEY, CDR2 SVGEGT. This CDR3 has 15 residues.

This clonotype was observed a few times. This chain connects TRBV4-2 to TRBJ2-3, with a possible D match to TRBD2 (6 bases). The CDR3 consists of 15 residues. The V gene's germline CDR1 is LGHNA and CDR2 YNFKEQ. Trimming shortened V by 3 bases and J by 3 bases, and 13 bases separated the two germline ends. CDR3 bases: TGTGCCAGCAGCCAGGGACTGAAGGAGACAGATACGCAGTATTTT. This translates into CASSQGLKETDTQYF.

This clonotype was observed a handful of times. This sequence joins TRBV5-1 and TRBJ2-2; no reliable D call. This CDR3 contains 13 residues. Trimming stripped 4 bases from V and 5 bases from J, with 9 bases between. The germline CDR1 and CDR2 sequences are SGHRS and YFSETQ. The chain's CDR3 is CASSPNPTGELFF. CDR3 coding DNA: TGCGCCAGCAGCCCCAACCCGACCGGGGAGCTGTTTTTT.

The CDR3 nucleotides are TGTGCCAGCAGTTCGCTCAGGGTATTCCGTGAAAAACTGTTTTTT. The encoded protein is CASSSLRVFREKLFF. The chain has TRBV28 and TRBJ1-4; D may be TRBD1 (5 bases). Trimming left V 4 bases short and J 7 bases short, with 16 bases between. Germline V gene data show CDR1 as MDHEN and CDR2 as SYDVKM. The CDR3 has 15 residues.

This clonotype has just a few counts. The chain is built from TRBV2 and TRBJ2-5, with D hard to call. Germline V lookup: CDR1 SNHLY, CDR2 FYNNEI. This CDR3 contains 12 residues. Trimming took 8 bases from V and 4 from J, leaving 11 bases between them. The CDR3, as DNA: TGTGCCAGCTCGGGTTGGGGAGAGACCCAGTACTTC. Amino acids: CASSGWGETQYF.

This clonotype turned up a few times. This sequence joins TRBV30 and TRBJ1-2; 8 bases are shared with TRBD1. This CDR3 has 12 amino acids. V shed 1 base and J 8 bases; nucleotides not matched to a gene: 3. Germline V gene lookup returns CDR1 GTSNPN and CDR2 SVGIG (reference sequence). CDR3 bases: TGTGCCTGGAGTGCACAGGGGGACGGCTACACCTTC. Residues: CAWSAQGDGYTF. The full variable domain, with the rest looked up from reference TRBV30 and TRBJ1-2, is SQTIHQWPATLVQPVGSPLSLECTVEGTSNPNLYWYRQAAGRGLQLLFYSVGIGQISSEVPQNLSASRPQDRQFILSSKKLLLSDSGFYLCAWSAQGDGYTFGSGTRLTVV.

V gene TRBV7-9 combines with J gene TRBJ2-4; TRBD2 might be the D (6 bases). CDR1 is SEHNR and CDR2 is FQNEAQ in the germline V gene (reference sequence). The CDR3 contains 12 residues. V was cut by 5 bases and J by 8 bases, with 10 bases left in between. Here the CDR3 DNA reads TGTGCCAGCAGCCTGTCGGGAGACATTCAGTACTTC. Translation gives CASSLSGDIQYF.

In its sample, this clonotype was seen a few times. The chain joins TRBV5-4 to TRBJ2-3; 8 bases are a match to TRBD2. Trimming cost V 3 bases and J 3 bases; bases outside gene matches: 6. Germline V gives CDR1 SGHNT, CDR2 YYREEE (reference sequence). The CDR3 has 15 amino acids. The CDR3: CASSSLSGETDTQYF. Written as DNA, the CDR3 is TGTGCCAGCAGCTCCCTTAGCGGGGAGACAGATACGCAGTATTTT. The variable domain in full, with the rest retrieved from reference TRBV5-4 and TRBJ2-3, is ETGVTQSPTHLIKTRGQQVTLRCSSQSGHNTVSWYQQALGQGPQFIFQYYREEENGRGNFPPRFSGLQFPNYSSELNVNALELDDSALYLCASSSLSGETDTQYFGPGTRLTVL.

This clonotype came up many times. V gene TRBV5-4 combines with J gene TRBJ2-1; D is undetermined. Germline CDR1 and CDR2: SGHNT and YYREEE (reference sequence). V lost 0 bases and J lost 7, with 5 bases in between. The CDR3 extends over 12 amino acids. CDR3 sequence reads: CASSLVANEQFF. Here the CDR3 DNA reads TGTGCCAGCAGCTTGGTGGCGAATGAGCAGTTCTTC.

The CDR3 spells CASRPGLADRTDTQYF. The CDR3 DNA reads as TGTGCCAGCAGACCCGGACTAGCGGACCGCACAGATACGCAGTATTTT. This sequence joins TRBV6-5 and TRBJ2-3, with 10 bases lining up with TRBD2. Germline trimming cut 6 bases from V and 1 base from J; bases unmatched to any gene: 7. The CDR3 length is 16 residues. Germline V lookup: CDR1 MNHEY, CDR2 SVGAGI.

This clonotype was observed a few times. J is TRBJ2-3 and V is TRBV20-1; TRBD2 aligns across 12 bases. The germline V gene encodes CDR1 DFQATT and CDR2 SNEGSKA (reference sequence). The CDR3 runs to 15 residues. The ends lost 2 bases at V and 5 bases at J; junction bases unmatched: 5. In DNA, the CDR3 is TGCAGTGCTAGACCGCTAGCGGGGGGGAAAGATACGCAGTATTTT. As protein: CSARPLAGGKDTQYF.

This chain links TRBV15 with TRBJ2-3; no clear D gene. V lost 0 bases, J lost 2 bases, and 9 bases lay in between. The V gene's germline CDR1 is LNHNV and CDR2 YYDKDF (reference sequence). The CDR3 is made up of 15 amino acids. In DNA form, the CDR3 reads TGTGCCACCAGCAGAGATTATCACTCCACAGATACGCAGTATTTT. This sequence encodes CATSRDYHSTDTQYF.

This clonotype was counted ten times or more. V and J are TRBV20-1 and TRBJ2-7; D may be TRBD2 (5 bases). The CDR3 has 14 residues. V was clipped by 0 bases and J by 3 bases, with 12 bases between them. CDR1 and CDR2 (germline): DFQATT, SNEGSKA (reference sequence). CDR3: CSARDVGENYEQYF. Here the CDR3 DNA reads TGCAGTGCTAGAGATGTCGGGGAAAACTACGAGCAGTACTTC.

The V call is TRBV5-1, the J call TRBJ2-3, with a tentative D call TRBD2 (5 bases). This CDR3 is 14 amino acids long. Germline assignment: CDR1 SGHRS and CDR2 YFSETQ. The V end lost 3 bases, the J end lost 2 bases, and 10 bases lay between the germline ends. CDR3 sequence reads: CASSSDSYTDTQYF. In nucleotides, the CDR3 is TGCGCCAGCAGCTCGGACTCGTACACAGATACGCAGTATTTT.

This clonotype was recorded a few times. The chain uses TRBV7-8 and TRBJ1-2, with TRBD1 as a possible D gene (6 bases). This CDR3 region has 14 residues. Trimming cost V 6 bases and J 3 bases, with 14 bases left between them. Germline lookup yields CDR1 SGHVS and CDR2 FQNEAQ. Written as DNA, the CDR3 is TGTGCCAGCAGACTAGGGGGATTGGACTATGGCTACACCTTC. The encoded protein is CASRLGGLDYGYTF.

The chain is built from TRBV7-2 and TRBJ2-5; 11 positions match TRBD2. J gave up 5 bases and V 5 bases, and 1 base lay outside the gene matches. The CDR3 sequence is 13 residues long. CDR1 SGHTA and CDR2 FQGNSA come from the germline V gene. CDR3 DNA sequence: TGTGCCAGCAGCGGACTAGCGGGTGAGACCCAGTACTTC. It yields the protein CASSGLAGETQYF.